This T cell receptor (beta chain) was profiled in a study of cytomegalovirus exposure and HLA in healthy donors. General observations from the study: A later analysis linked a missense variant in DCLRE1C to the trimming of TCR beta V and J genes.

Note on this clone: The antigen is not known.

Both 60 Vbeta primers and 13 Jbeta primers went into the PCR. Assay: immunoSEQ multiplex PCR; the TCRdb copy retains only in-frame clones and omits some. The sample lists hundreds of thousands of clones, 75% to 90% seen once, with roughly 1% in the top ten. With 5 bases removed from V and 8 bases from J, the gap between germline ends came to 15 bases. Looked up from germline, CDR1 is SEHNR and CDR2 is FQNEAQ (reference sequence). This CDR3 spans 13 amino acids. The TCR was taken from a woman in her late teens or twenties in good health and CMV-seronegative. This chain connects TRBV7-9 to TRBJ1-1, with D perhaps matching TRBD1 (5 bases). The material sequenced was PBMCs. CDR3 sequence reads: CASSPWGSGEAFF. The CDR3 region has the DNA TGTGCCAGCAGCCCCTGGGGTTCAGGGGAAGCTTTCTTT. The whole variable domain, remainder taken from reference TRBV7-9 and TRBJ1-1, is DTGVSQNPRHKITKRGQNVTFRCDPISEHNRLYWYRQTLGQGPEFLTYFQNEAQLEKSRLLSDRFSAERPKGSFSTLEIQRTEQGDSAMYLCASSPWGSGEAFFGQGTRLTVV.